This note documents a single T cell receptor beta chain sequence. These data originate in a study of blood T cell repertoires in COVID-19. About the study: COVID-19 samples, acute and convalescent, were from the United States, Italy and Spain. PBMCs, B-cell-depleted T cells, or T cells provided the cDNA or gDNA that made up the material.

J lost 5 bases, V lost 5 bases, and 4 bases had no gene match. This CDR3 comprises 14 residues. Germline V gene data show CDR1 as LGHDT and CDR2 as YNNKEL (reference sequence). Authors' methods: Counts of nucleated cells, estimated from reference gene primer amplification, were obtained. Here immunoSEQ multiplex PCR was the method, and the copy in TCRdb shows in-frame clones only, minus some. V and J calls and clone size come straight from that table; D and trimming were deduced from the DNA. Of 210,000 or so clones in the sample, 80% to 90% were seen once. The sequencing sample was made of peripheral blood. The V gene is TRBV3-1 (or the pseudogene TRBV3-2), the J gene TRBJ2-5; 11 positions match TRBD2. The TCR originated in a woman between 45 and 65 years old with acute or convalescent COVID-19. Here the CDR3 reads CASSSSGGSETQYF. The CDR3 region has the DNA TGTGCCAGCAGCTCTAGCGGGGGGTCGGAGACCCAGTACTTC.